This T cell receptor beta chain was retrieved from a study of regulatory T cells in long-lasting Graves disease. iRepertoire HTBI primers and Arm-PCR of CDR3 regions built TCR beta libraries. TCRdb analysed the multiplex PCR reads with MiXCR anew, one entry per CDR3 protein. The sample shows under 800,000 distinct CDR3 sequences, around 17% of them seen only once. Findings and limits, study-wide: There were preferences for TRBV28, TRBJ1-2 and TRBJ2-5 in persistent disease. Persistent Graves' cases showed lower TCR diversity than newly diagnosed cases.

Time point given: newly diagnosed GD, antithyroid drugs for less than 3 months. PBMC RNA served as the TCR library source. Diagnosis followed American Thyroid Association guidelines for Graves' disease. Xi'an, China, was home to the endocrinology department that provided patients. Germline CDR1 and CDR2: MNHEY and SVGEGT. Trimming cost V 4 bases and J 12 bases, with 15 bases left between them. The CDR3 has 13 residues. With respect to this clonotype: Its specificity is not known.

A further study also used this sample, focusing on T cells in Graves' hyperthyroidism and ophthalmopathy.

The sample in question was peripheral blood mononuclear cells (PBMCs), obtained at new diagnosis, from a patient treated with antithyroid drugs. The rearrangement links TRBV6-2 or TRBV6-3 to TRBJ1-4; tentative D call: TRBD1 (6 bases). This clonotype was sampled from a woman younger than 45 with Graves disease. This chain's CDR3 is CASSSEQGQQLFF. The CDR3 nucleotides are TGTGCCAGCAGTTCAGAGCAAGGACAGCAACTGTTTTTT.